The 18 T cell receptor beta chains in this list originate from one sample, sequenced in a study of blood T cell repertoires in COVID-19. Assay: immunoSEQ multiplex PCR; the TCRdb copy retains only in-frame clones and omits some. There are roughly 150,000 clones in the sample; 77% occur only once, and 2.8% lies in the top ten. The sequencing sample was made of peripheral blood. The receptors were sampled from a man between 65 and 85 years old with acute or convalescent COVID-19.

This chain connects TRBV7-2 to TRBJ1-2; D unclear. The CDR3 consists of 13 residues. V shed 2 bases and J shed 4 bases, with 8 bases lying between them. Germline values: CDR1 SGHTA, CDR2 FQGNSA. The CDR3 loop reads CASSLSGSYGYTF. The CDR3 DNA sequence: TGTGCCAGCAGCTTATCGGGGTCCTATGGCTACACCTTC.

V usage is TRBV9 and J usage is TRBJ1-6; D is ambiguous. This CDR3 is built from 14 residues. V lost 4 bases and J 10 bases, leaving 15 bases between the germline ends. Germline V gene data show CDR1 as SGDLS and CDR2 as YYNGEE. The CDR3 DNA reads TGTGCCAGCAGCCCCATTCGGGTCCGGTCACCCCTCCACTTT. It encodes CASSPIRVRSPLHF. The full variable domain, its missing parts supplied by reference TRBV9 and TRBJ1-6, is DSGVTQTPKHLITATGQRVTLRCSPRSGDLSVYWYQQSLDQGLQFLIQYYNGEERAKGNILERFSAQQFPDLHSELNLSSLELGDSALYFCASSPIRVRSPLHFGNGTRLTVT.

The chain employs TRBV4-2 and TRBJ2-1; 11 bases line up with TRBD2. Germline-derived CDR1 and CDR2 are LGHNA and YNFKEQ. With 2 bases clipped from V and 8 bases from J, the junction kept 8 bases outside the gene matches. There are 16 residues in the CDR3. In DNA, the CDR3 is TGTGCCAGCAGCCAACAACTAGCGGGGGCTAACGATGAGCAGTTCTTC. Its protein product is CASSQQLAGANDEQFF.

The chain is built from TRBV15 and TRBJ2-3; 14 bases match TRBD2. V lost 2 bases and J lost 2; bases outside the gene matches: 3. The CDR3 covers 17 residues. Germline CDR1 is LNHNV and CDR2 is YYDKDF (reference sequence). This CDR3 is CATSRRLAGGITDTQYF. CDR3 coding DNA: TGTGCCACCAGCAGAAGACTAGCGGGGGGGATCACAGATACGCAGTATTTT. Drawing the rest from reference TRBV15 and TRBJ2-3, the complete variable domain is DAMVIQNPRYQVTQFGKPVTLSCSQTLNHNVMYWYQQKSSQAPKLLFHYYDKDFNNEADTPDNFQSRRPNTSFCFLDIRSPGLGDTAMYLCATSRRLAGGITDTQYFGPGTRLTVL.

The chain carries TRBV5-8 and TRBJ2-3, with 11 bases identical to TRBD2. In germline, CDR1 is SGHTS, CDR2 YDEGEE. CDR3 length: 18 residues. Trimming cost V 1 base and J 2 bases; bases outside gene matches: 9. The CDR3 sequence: CASSLTGTSGAYTDTQYF. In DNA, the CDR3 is TGTGCCAGCAGCTTGACCGGGACTAGCGGCGCCTACACAGATACGCAGTATTTT.

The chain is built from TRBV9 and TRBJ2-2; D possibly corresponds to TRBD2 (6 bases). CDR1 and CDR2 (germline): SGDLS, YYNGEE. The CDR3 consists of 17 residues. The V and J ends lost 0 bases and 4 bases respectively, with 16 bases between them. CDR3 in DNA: TGTGCCAGCAGCGTAGTGGATAGCGGTTCGAGCACCGGGGAGCTGTTTTTT. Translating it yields CASSVVDSGSSTGELFF. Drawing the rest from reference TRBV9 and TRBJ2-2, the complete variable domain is DSGVTQTPKHLITATGQRVTLRCSPRSGDLSVYWYQQSLDQGLQFLIQYYNGEERAKGNILERFSAQQFPDLHSELNLSSLELGDSALYFCASSVVDSGSSTGELFFGEGSRLTVL.

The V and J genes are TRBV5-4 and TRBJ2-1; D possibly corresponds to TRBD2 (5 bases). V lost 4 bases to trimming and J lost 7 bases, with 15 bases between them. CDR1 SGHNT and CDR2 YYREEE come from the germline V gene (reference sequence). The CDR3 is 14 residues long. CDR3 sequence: CASSNGSGVNEQFF. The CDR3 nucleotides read TGTGCCAGCAGCAACGGAAGCGGCGTTAATGAGCAGTTCTTC.

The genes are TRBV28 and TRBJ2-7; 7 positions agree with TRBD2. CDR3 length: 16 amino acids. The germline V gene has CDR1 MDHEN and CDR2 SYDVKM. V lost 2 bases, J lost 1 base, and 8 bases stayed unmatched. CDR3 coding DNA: TGTGCCAGCAGTTTACCCCGCGGGAGCGGGTCCTACGAGCAGTACTTC. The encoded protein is CASSLPRGSGSYEQYF.

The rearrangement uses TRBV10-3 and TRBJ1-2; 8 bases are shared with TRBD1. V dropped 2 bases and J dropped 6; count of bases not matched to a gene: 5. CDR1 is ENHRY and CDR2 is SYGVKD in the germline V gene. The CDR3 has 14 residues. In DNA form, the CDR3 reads TGTGCCATCAGTGAGACGGGACAGGATCATGGCTACACCTTC. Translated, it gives CAISETGQDHGYTF.

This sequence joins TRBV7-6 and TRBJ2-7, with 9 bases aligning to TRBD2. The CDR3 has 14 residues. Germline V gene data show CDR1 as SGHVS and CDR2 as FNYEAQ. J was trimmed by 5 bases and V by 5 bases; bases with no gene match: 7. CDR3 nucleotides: TGTGCCAGCAGCGTGACTAGCGGAATCCACGAGCAGTACTTC. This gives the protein CASSVTSGIHEQYF.

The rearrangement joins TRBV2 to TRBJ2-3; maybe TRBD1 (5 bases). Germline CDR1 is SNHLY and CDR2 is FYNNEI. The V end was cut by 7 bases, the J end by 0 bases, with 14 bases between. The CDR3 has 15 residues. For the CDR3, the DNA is TGTGCCAGCATATCCCGACAGAGCAGCACAGATACGCAGTATTTT. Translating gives CASISRQSSTDTQYF.

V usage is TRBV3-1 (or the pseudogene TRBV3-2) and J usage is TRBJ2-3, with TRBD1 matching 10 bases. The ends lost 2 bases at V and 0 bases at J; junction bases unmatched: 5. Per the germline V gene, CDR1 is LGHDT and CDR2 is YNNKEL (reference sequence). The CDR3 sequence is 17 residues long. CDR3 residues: CASSQILGQGSTDTQYF. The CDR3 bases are TGTGCCAGCAGCCAAATTCTGGGACAGGGGAGCACAGATACGCAGTATTTT.

The CDR3 is CASRLGQGASYEQYF. CDR3 in DNA: TGTGCCAGCAGACTAGGACAGGGAGCCTCCTACGAGCAGTACTTC. V gene TRBV11-2 combines with J gene TRBJ2-7; 8 bases fit TRBD1. J lost 0 bases, V lost 6 bases, and 7 bases had no gene match. This CDR3 has 15 residues. Germline V gene sequence: CDR1 SGHAT, CDR2 FQNNGV.

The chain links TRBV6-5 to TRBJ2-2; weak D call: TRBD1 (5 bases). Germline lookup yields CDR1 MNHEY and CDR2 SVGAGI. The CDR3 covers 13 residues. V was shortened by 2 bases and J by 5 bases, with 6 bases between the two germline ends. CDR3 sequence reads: CASSYAGTGELFF. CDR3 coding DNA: TGTGCCAGCAGTTACGCAGGGACCGGGGAGCTGTTTTTT.

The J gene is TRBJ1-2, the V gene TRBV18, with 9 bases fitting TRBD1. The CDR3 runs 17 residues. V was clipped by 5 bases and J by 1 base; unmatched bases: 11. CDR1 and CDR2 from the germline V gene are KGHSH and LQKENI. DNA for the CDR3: TGTGCCAGCTCAGCCTTGGGACAGGGTGAGGATAACTATGGCTACACCTTC. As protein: CASSALGQGEDNYGYTF. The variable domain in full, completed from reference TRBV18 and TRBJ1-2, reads NAGVMQNPRHLVRRRGQEARLRCSPMKGHSHVYWYRQLPEEGLKFMVYLQKENIIDESGMPKERFSAEFPKEGPSILRIQQVVRGDSAAYFCASSALGQGEDNYGYTFGSGTRLTVV.

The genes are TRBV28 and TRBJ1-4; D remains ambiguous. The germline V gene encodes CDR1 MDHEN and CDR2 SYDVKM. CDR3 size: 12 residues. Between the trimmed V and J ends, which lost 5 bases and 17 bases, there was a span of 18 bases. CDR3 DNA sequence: TGTGCCAGCAGTCCGTTGTCCCGAGGTCGTTTTTTT. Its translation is CASSPLSRGRFF.

Written as DNA, the CDR3 is TGTGCCAGCAGCCCCCTAAGTGGACAGACCTACGAGCAGTACTTC. It is translated as CASSPLSGQTYEQYF. J is TRBJ2-7 and V is TRBV6-5; D might be TRBD1 (6 bases). Germline CDR1 and CDR2: MNHEY and SVGAGI. Trimming took off 6 bases at V and 2 bases at J, with 17 bases between the two ends. The CDR3 contains 15 residues.

The CDR3 here is CASSVMGQGVRTEAFF. In nucleotides, the CDR3 is TGTGCCAGCAGCGTCATGGGACAGGGGGTGAGAACTGAAGCTTTCTTT. This rearrangement joins TRBV14 to TRBJ1-1; 11 bases map to TRBD1. The germline CDR1 and CDR2 sequences are SGHDN and FVKESK. Trimming took 5 bases from V and 5 from J; bases not matched to a gene: 10. The CDR3 extends over 16 amino acids.